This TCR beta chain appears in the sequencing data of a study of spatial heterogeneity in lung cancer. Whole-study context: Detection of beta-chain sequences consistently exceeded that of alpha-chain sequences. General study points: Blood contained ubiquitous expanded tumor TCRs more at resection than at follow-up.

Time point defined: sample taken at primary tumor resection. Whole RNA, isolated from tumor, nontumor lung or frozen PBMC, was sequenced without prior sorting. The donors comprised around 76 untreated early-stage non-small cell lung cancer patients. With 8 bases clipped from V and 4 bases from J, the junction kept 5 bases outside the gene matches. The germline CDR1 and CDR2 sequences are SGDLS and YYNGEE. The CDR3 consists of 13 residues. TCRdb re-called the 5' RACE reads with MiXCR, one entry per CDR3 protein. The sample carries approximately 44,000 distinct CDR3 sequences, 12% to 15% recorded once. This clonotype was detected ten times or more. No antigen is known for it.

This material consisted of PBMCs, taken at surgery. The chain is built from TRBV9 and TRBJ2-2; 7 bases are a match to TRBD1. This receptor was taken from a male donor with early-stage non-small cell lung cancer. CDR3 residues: CASDDRATGELFF. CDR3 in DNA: TGTGCCAGTGACGACAGGGCCACCGGGGAGCTGTTTTTT.